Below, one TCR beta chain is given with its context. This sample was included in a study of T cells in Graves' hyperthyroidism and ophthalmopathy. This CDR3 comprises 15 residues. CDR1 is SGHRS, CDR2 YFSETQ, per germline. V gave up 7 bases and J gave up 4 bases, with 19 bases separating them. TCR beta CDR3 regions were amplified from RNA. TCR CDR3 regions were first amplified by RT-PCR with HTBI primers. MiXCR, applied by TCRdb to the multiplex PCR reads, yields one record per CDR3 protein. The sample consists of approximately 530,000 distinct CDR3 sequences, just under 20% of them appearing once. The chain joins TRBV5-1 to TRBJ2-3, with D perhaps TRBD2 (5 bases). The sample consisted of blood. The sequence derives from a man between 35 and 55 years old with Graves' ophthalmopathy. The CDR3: CASRYTMRRSDTQYF. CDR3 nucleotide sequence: TGCGCCAGCCGTTATACGATGAGGAGGTCAGATACGCAGTATTTT.